These 13 T cell receptor beta chains were all obtained from the same sample, sequenced in a study of blood T cell repertoires in COVID-19. Produced via immunoSEQ multiplex PCR; TCRdb's table is partial and in-frame only. The sample lists 110,000 to 150,000 clones; around 85% were seen once. The source material was peripheral blood. These receptors were obtained from a man aged 45 to 65 with acute or convalescent COVID-19.

The chain employs TRBV5-6 and TRBJ1-3, with D tentatively TRBD1 (5 bases). V shed 4 bases and J shed 0 bases, with 11 bases lying between them. Germline V gives CDR1 SGHDT, CDR2 YYEEEE. This CDR3 is built from 15 residues. CDR3: CASSLGQNSGNTIYF. The DNA of the CDR3 is TGTGCCAGCAGCCTTGGACAAAACTCTGGAAACACCATATATTTT.

The chain couples TRBV11-2 to TRBJ1-2, with 10 bases fitting TRBD1. Unmatched junction bases numbered 6, after V lost 3 bases and J lost 2 bases. The CDR3 consists of 16 residues. Germline values: CDR1 SGHAT, CDR2 FQNNGV. CDR3: CASSFSSDRGNYGYTF. CDR3 bases: TGTGCCAGCAGCTTCTCCTCGGACAGGGGGAACTATGGCTACACCTTC.

V is TRBV10-3 and J is TRBJ2-3; maybe TRBD1 (5 bases). Germline V gene sequence: CDR1 ENHRY, CDR2 SYGVKD. V lost 0 bases and J lost 5, with 15 bases in between. CDR3 length: 16 residues. CDR3 region: CAISESGPTNGDTQYF. CDR3 bases: TGTGCCATCAGTGAGTCGGGGCCGACGAACGGAGATACGCAGTATTTT.

The table lists this clone with a count of one. The chain links TRBV30 to TRBJ2-7, with D possibly matching TRBD2 (6 bases). Per germline, CDR1 GTSNPN and CDR2 SVGIG (reference sequence). Trimming cost V 2 bases and J 3 bases, with 8 bases left between them. The CDR3 length is 12 residues. CDR3 bases: TGTGCCTGGAGTTTGGGAGGCTACGAGCAGTACTTC. The encoded protein is CAWSLGGYEQYF.

The rearrangement links TRBV5-1 to TRBJ2-7, with TRBD1 identical over 7 bases. V gave up 5 bases and J gave up 1 base; unmatched junction bases: 12. From germline, CDR1 is SGHRS and CDR2 YFSETQ. The CDR3 runs to 16 residues. The CDR3 DNA sequence: TGCGCCAGCAGGCGTTCACGGACAGGTAGTTCCTACGAGCAGTACTTC. Translated, it gives CASRRSRTGSSYEQYF.

The chain joins TRBV6-2 or TRBV6-3 to TRBJ2-2; TRBD2 matches at 8 bases. V shed 4 bases and J 3 bases; nucleotides not matched to a gene: 4. The CDR3 runs to 15 residues. Germline values: CDR1 MNHEY, CDR2 SVGEGT. The CDR3 region is CASSWSGGYTGELFF. The CDR3 nucleotides read TGTGCCAGCAGTTGGTCGGGAGGGTACACCGGGGAGCTGTTTTTT.

The chain joins TRBV28 to TRBJ1-5, with no clear D. Between the trimmed V and J ends, which lost 8 bases and 9 bases, there was a span of 5 bases. CDR3 length equals 9 residues. Germline CDR1 MDHEN, CDR2 SYDVKM. For the CDR3, the DNA is TGTGCCAGCCCAGGGCCCCAGCATTTT. This sequence encodes CASPGPQHF. The complete variable domain, with remaining parts taken from reference TRBV28 and TRBJ1-5, reads DVKVTQSSRYLVKRTGEKVFLECVQDMDHENMFWYRQDPGLGLRLIYFSYDVKMKEKGDIPEGYSVSREKKERFSLILESASTNQTSMYLCASPGPQHFGDGTRLSIL.

The chain employs TRBV4-1 and TRBJ2-1; tentatively, D is TRBD2 (5 bases). The germline V gene encodes CDR1 MGHRA and CDR2 YSYEKL. Trimming stripped 1 base from V and 5 bases from J, with 12 bases between. The CDR3 sequence is 15 residues long. The CDR3: CASSQVPYGDNEQFF. CDR3 in DNA: TGCGCCAGCAGCCAAGTCCCATACGGGGACAATGAGCAGTTCTTC.

J is TRBJ1-3 and V is TRBV19; D possibly corresponds to TRBD1 (5 bases). Trimming stripped 8 bases from V and 1 base from J, with 18 bases between. CDR1 is LNHDA and CDR2 is SQIVND in the germline V gene (reference sequence). The CDR3 has 16 residues. CDR3 nucleotides: TGTGCCAGTCGGGACGGCGGGGGAATTTCTGGAAACACCATATATTTT. Its translation: CASRDGGGISGNTIYF.

The chain recombines TRBV3-1 (or the pseudogene TRBV3-2) with TRBJ2-1; TRBD2 matches at 7 bases. From germline, CDR1 is LGHDT and CDR2 YNNKEL (reference sequence). The J segment lost 4 bases and the V segment lost 1 base, leaving 10 bases of the junction unmatched. The length of the CDR3 is 17 residues. CDR3 in DNA: TGTGCCAGCAGCCAAGTACGGGGGGATTCCTCTTACAATGAGCAGTTCTTC. As protein: CASSQVRGDSSYNEQFF.

V and J are TRBV28 and TRBJ1-2; tentative D call: TRBD1 (5 bases). CDR3 length equals 14 residues. Germline loops: CDR1 MDHEN, CDR2 SYDVKM. The germline V and J ends were trimmed by 6 bases and 8 bases, with 19 bases remaining between them. The CDR3 loop is CASRDPAGRYGYTF. CDR3 DNA sequence: TGTGCCAGCAGGGACCCGGCGGGGCGGTACGGCTACACCTTC.

The chain combines TRBV5-1 with TRBJ2-1; D is uncertain. V lost 0 bases and J lost 1, with 5 bases in between. Germline loops: CDR1 SGHRS, CDR2 YFSETQ. There are 14 residues in the CDR3. The DNA of the CDR3 is TGCGCCAGCAGCTTGGACGGTTCCTACAATGAGCAGTTCTTC. Amino acids: CASSLDGSYNEQFF.

The chain is built from TRBV27 and TRBJ2-7, with 7 bases identical to TRBD1. The V segment lost 4 bases and the J segment 3 bases; nucleotides outside the gene matches: 12. CDR1 and CDR2 from the germline V gene are MNHEY and SMNVEV (reference sequence). This CDR3 contains 16 residues. This CDR3 reads CASSSRTGPRGYEQYF. The CDR3 DNA reads TGTGCCAGCAGTTCAAGGACAGGCCCAAGGGGCTACGAGCAGTACTTC.